The rows below give T cell receptor beta chains drawn from one sample of a study of early T cells in non-severe SARS-CoV-2 infection. A single record per CDR3 protein comes from TCRdb applying MiXCR to the 5' RACE reads. The sample holds roughly 88,000 distinct CDR3 sequences, around 15% seen once. Sequencing was done on a sample of whole blood. These receptors all stem from an adult who was a healthcare worker with PCR-confirmed SARS-CoV-2 infection or an uninfected control (not recorded which). Both conserved end residues are part of each CDR3.

CDR3 protein: CASSSRGGTEKLFF; J gene: TRBJ1-4; V gene: TRBV6-6
CDR3 protein: CASSLAPIYEQYF; J gene: TRBJ2-7; V gene: TRBV5-5
CDR3 protein: CAISAQSTNTGELFF; J gene: TRBJ2-2; V gene: TRBV10-3
CDR3 protein: CASSPDRGPGPQHF; J gene: TRBJ1-5; V gene: TRBV11-2
CDR3 protein: CASSLYRGTSGGNTGELFF; J gene: TRBJ2-2; V gene: TRBV7-9
CDR3 protein: CASSVAAGGSPLHF; J gene: TRBJ1-6; V gene: TRBV9
CDR3 protein: CASSLTAGGSDTQYF; J gene: TRBJ2-3; V gene: TRBV5-1
CDR3 protein: CASSIYTTDTQYF; J gene: TRBJ2-3; V gene: TRBV5-6
CDR3 protein: CASRQIASDTQYF; J gene: TRBJ2-3; V gene: TRBV2
CDR3 protein: CASSYRGSTEAFF; J gene: TRBJ1-1; V gene: TRBV6-5
CDR3 protein: CASSSRGRNTEAFF; J gene: TRBJ1-1; V gene: TRBV5-1
CDR3 protein: CSVERGETQYF; J gene: TRBJ2-5; V gene: TRBV29-1
CDR3 protein: CASNQGQLNSPLHF; J gene: TRBJ1-6; V gene: TRBV3-1
CDR3 protein: CASSERLRQFF; J gene: TRBJ2-1; V gene: TRBV2